The next 16 T cell receptor beta chains were all read from a single sample in a study of stem cell transplantation in POMP-related autoinflammatory disease. Assay: immunoSEQ multiplex PCR; the TCRdb copy retains only in-frame clones and omits some. The sample consists of tens of thousands of clones, more than 75% of them appearing once. Sequenced material: CD4+ T cells from PBMCs, taken after stem cell transplantation. The origin of the receptors is a human patient with POMP-related autoinflammation and immune dysregulation (PRAID). Part of the T cell pool may stem from the graft donor.

This clone has a handful of counts. The chain joins TRBV19 to TRBJ1-5; D not certain. The germline gives CDR1 LNHDA, CDR2 SQIVND (reference sequence). Trimming cost V 4 bases and J 0 bases, with 13 bases left between them. The CDR3 is 16 amino acids. The CDR3 DNA sequence: TGTGCCAGTAGTACGACTGGAGGGTATAGCAATCAGCCCCAGCATTTT. It yields the protein CASSTTGGYSNQPQHF.

In its sample, this clone was seen once. V and J are TRBV7-6 and TRBJ2-7, with 7 bases that match TRBD1. CDR1 and CDR2 from the germline V gene are SGHVS and FNYEAQ. The J segment lost 3 bases and the V segment lost 5 bases, leaving 4 bases of the junction unmatched. The CDR3 spans 13 residues. The CDR3 protein is CASSAGTDYEQYF. CDR3 DNA: TGTGCCAGCAGCGCCGGGACAGACTACGAGCAGTACTTC.

The J gene is TRBJ1-1, the V gene TRBV11-3, with D perhaps TRBD1 (5 bases). Germline assignment: CDR1 SGHNT and CDR2 YENEEA. The CDR3 has 13 amino acids. Trimming took off 3 bases at V and 4 bases at J, with 9 bases between the two ends. DNA of the CDR3: TGTGCCAGCAGCTTTAACGGGGGCACTGAAGCTTTCTTT. Its translation is CASSFNGGTEAFF.

V gene TRBV5-6 combines with J gene TRBJ2-1, with D hard to call. The germline gives CDR1 SGHDT, CDR2 YYEEEE. V lost 4 bases to trimming and J lost 0 bases, with 17 bases between them. The CDR3 runs 17 residues. CDR3 residues: CASSSLSRHSSYNEQFF. The CDR3 region has the DNA TGTGCCAGCAGCAGCTTGTCTAGGCATAGCTCCTACAATGAGCAGTTCTTC.

The chain carries TRBV11-3 and TRBJ2-3; the D is unclear. CDR3 length: 13 residues. Looked up from germline, CDR1 is SGHNT and CDR2 is YENEEA. Between the trimmed V and J ends, which lost 0 bases and 4 bases, there was a span of 5 bases. The CDR3 DNA is TGTGCCAGCAGCTTAGATTTATCAGATACGCAGTATTTT. It yields the protein CASSLDLSDTQYF.

The rearrangement joins TRBV10-1 to TRBJ1-5, with D maybe TRBD1 (6 bases). The CDR3 spans 13 residues. V lost 4 bases, J lost 3 bases, and 7 bases lay in between. From germline, CDR1 is WNHNN and CDR2 SYGVQD (reference sequence). As DNA, the CDR3 is TGCGCCAGCAGTGCAGGGGCCAATCAGCCCCAGCATTTT. Amino acids: CASSAGANQPQHF.

V is TRBV5-6 and J is TRBJ2-5; 12 nucleotides align to TRBD2. The trim removed 2 bases at V and 4 bases at J, leaving 6 bases unmatched. There are 16 residues in the CDR3. Germline assignment: CDR1 SGHDT and CDR2 YYEEEE. The CDR3 is CASSFLAGGPRETQYF. The CDR3, as DNA: TGTGCCAGCAGCTTCCTAGCGGGAGGGCCTCGAGAGACCCAGTACTTC. The variable domain in full, with the rest retrieved from reference TRBV5-6 and TRBJ2-5, is DAGVTQSPTHLIKTRGQQVTLRCSPKSGHDTVSWYQQALGQGPQFIFQYYEEEERQRGNFPDRFSGHQFPNYSSELNVNALLLGDSALYLCASSFLAGGPRETQYFGPGTRLLVL.

The chain joins TRBV28 to TRBJ2-1, with 13 nucleotides matching TRBD2. The V gene's germline CDR1 is MDHEN and CDR2 SYDVKM. CDR3 size: 14 residues. The J segment lost 7 bases and the V segment lost 8 bases, leaving 5 bases of the junction unmatched. The CDR3 nucleotides are TGTGCCAGCGGGGGACTAGCGGGACTTAATGAGCAGTTCTTC. Amino acid sequence: CASGGLAGLNEQFF.

The chain combines TRBV2 with TRBJ2-2; no definite D call. V was trimmed by 7 bases and J by 0 bases, leaving 12 bases between them. Germline CDR1 is SNHLY and CDR2 is FYNNEI. The CDR3 spans 15 residues. CDR3 in DNA: TGTGCCAGCACCCAGGAGTCCCCGAACACCGGGGAGCTGTTTTTT. It translates to CASTQESPNTGELFF.

This clone was found once. This sequence joins TRBV9 and TRBJ2-6; D gene uncertain. Per the germline V gene, CDR1 is SGDLS and CDR2 is YYNGEE. V was pared by 0 bases and J by 0 bases, with 4 bases between. The CDR3 covers 15 residues. The chain's CDR3 is CASSVVPSGANVLTF. Written as DNA, the CDR3 is TGTGCCAGCAGCGTAGTCCCCTCTGGGGCCAACGTCCTGACTTTC.

With regard to this clone: One end of the junction fails to match germline, which may point to a read error. CDR3 bases: TGTGCCAGCAGGGGCGGGGGGCCAGCCGATGGCTACACTTTC. Amino acids: CASRGGGPADGYTF. This rearrangement joins TRBV6-6 to TRBJ1-2; D is perhaps TRBD1 (6 bases). CDR1 and CDR2 (germline): MNHNY, SVGAGI (reference sequence). The CDR3 runs 14 residues.

This clone has only one observation. The rearrangement links TRBV2 to TRBJ2-1; the D is unclear. V was clipped by 4 bases and J by 9 bases, with 19 bases between them. This CDR3 comprises 15 residues. Germline CDR1 and CDR2: SNHLY and FYNNEI. The CDR3 DNA is TGTGCCAGCAGTGTTGTCCTAGTCATACTAAGTGAGCAGTTCTTC. It codes for CASSVVLVILSEQFF.

The chain couples TRBV10-1 to TRBJ2-2; no clear D. Deletions cut 4 bases from V and 4 bases from J, with 13 bases between. The CDR3 extends over 15 amino acids. CDR1 is WNHNN, CDR2 SYGVQD, per germline (reference sequence). CDR3 region: CASSASPDGTGELFF. CDR3 sequence (DNA): TGCGCCAGCAGTGCATCGCCTGATGGCACCGGGGAGCTGTTTTTT.

This clone was counted once. The rearrangement uses TRBV5-1 and TRBJ1-4; 10 bases line up with TRBD1. After removal of 2 bases from V and 5 bases from J, the junction contained 9 bases not matched to a gene. Per germline, CDR1 SGHRS and CDR2 YFSETQ. The CDR3 has 17 residues. The CDR3 nucleotides read TGCGCCAGCAGCTTAGGGGACAGGGGCACTTTCAATGAAAAACTGTTTTTT. This gives the protein CASSLGDRGTFNEKLFF.

The chain recombines TRBV5-1 with TRBJ1-6; no reliable D call. Trimming removed 4 bases at V and 0 bases at J, with 11 bases between. This CDR3 comprises 16 residues. Germline assignment: CDR1 SGHRS and CDR2 YFSETQ. The CDR3, as DNA: TGCGCCAGCAGCGCGCAGGTTAGCTCCTATAATTCACCCCTCCACTTT. This sequence encodes CASSAQVSSYNSPLHF.

The chain recombines TRBV5-1 with TRBJ2-5; perhaps TRBD1 as D (6 bases). CDR1 and CDR2 from the germline V gene are SGHRS and YFSETQ. The CDR3 is 13 residues long. Trimming took 5 bases from V and 4 from J, leaving 12 bases between them. The chain's CDR3 is CASRSGELETQYF. The CDR3 DNA reads as TGCGCCAGCAGGTCAGGGGAGTTAGAGACCCAGTACTTC.